Each of the 2 T cell receptor beta chains below was sequenced from the same sample in a study of metastatic and nonmetastatic thyroid tumors. All patients reached thyroid surgery having received no treatment beforehand. TCRdb recomputed clones from the PCR reads via MiXCR. The sample carries tens of thousands of clones, 15% to 20% recorded once. The sample taken for sequencing was blood. These receptors were taken from a female donor with papillary thyroid cancer or a benign thyroid nodule (not recorded which). Some clones in this sample may be carry-over from other donors' samples.

The sample holds many counts of this clone. The chain joins TRBV4-2 to TRBJ2-6, with D perhaps matching TRBD1 (5 bases). The V and J ends lost 2 bases and 0 bases respectively, with 17 bases between them. The CDR3 is 19 amino acids. Germline V CDR1 and CDR2: LGHNA, YNFKEQ. The CDR3 spells CASSQMRYRTSSGANVLTF. CDR3 nucleotide sequence: TGTGCCAGCAGCCAAATGAGGTACAGGACAAGCTCTGGGGCCAACGTCCTGACTTTC.

This clone showed up many times. The chain links TRBV28 to TRBJ1-2, with D possibly matching TRBD1 (6 bases). This CDR3 is built from 15 residues. The ends were cut back, 6 bases at V and 7 bases at J, with 21 bases in the middle. CDR1 is MDHEN, CDR2 SYDVKM, per germline. The CDR3, as DNA: TGTGCCAGCAGGGGGGGAGAGGCAGGGGCGGGTGGCTACACCTTC. Amino acid sequence: CASRGGEAGAGGYTF.